In its sample, the clone carrying this T cell receptor beta chain was seen many times. This record comes from a study of chronic HIV infection and antiretroviral therapy. Germline loops: CDR1 LGHDT, CDR2 YNNKEL (reference sequence). This CDR3 contains 17 residues. With V trimmed by 5 bases and J by 2 bases, 7 bases remained unmatched. A single record per CDR3 protein comes from TCRdb applying MiXCR to the 5' RACE reads. The data contain around 30,000 distinct CDR3 sequences, around 8.6% of them singletons. This chain joins TRBV3-1 and TRBJ2-5, with TRBD2 identical over 14 bases. The sample consisted of peripheral blood. The source of this sequence is an adult who had HIV and had not received antiretroviral therapy, or was an uninfected healthy control (not recorded which). The CDR3 region is CASSSTSGRAAQETQYF. The CDR3 DNA sequence: TGTGCCAGCAGCTCGACTAGCGGGAGGGCCGCGCAAGAGACCCAGTACTTC.